The 27 T cell receptor beta chains reported below all come from one sample, sequenced in a study of shared clonotypes between healthy human individuals. Using immunoSEQ multiplex PCR, the repertoire was profiled, and TCRdb retains in-frame clones only, with some absent. The data contain 2 million to 2.5 million clones, almost 96% of them singletons. Sequencing was done on a sample of naive CD4+ T cells sorted from blood. As to subset: CD45RA+ positively selected. The receptors originated from a man aged 18 to 35 in good health.

This clone was detected only once. Other DNA sequences in this specimen translate into the identical CDR3. V gene TRBV5-4 combines with J gene TRBJ1-2; 8 nucleotides line up with TRBD1. Looked up from germline, CDR1 is SGHNT and CDR2 is YYREEE (reference sequence). This CDR3 is built from 13 residues. Trimming at V came to 5 bases and at J to 4 bases, leaving 4 bases not matched to a gene. The CDR3 DNA follows: TGTGCCAGCAGTCCCACAGGGGGCTATGGCTACACCTTC. The encoded protein is CASSPTGGYGYTF.

This clone was counted a single time. J is TRBJ2-3 and V is TRBV2, with D possibly TRBD2 on 6 matching bases. Germline V CDR1 and CDR2: SNHLY, FYNNEI. CDR3 size: 14 residues. V lost 10 bases and J lost 0, with 14 bases in between. CDR3 amino acids: CATQRGTSTDTQYF. CDR3 nucleotide sequence: TGTGCCACACAACGTGGGACTAGCACAGATACGCAGTATTTT.

Only one count was recorded for this clone. The rearrangement links TRBV28 to TRBJ2-7, with D perhaps assigned TRBD1 or TRBD2 (6 bases each). V was cut by 3 bases and J by 12 bases, with 12 bases left in between. CDR3 length: 11 amino acids. Per germline, CDR1 MDHEN and CDR2 SYDVKM. For the CDR3, the DNA is TGTGCCAGCAGTTTGGAGGGGGGCCGGTACTTC. Its protein product is CASSLEGGRYF.

On this clone itself: The identical CDR3 is also encoded by other nucleotide sequences in the sample. This chain joins TRBV28 and TRBJ2-7; D gene unclear. The CDR3 totals 11 residues. Germline values: CDR1 MDHEN, CDR2 SYDVKM. Trimming pared 5 bases from V and 4 bases from J, leaving 6 bases between. The CDR3, as DNA: TGTGCCAGCAGTGATCGGTACGAGCAGTACTTC. Translated, it gives CASSDRYEQYF.

This clone was seen a handful of times. The rearrangement links TRBV28 to TRBJ1-6; TRBD1 aligns across 7 bases. The CDR3 length is 15 residues. Germline lookup yields CDR1 MDHEN and CDR2 SYDVKM. With V trimmed by 5 bases and J by 6 bases, 7 bases remained unmatched. In DNA form, the CDR3 reads TGTGCCAGCAGTCCCTCGGACAGGCTTAATTCACCCCTCCACTTT. It codes for CASSPSDRLNSPLHF.

This chain connects TRBV25-1 to TRBJ2-7, with no clear D. The germline V gene encodes CDR1 MGHDK and CDR2 SYGVNS. The CDR3 extends over 11 amino acids. Trimming took 5 bases from V and 6 from J, leaving 8 bases between them. CDR3 DNA: TGTGCCAGCAGTTCCCCGGGCGAGCAGTACTTC. It codes for CASSSPGEQYF.

V gene TRBV6-1 combines with J gene TRBJ1-1; D remains ambiguous. Trimming took 3 bases from V and 3 from J, leaving 5 bases between them. CDR3 size: 12 residues. CDR1 and CDR2 from the germline V gene are MNHNS and SASEGT. The CDR3 nucleotides are TGTGCCAGCAGTGAGTGGGACACTGAAGCTTTCTTT. Protein sequence: CASSEWDTEAFF.

With respect to this clone: The same CDR3 can be traced to other DNA sequences in this sample. The chain employs TRBV5-1 and TRBJ1-6; possibly TRBD1 for D (5 bases). V was pared by 0 bases and J by 10 bases, with 11 bases between. The CDR3 runs to 14 residues. Germline CDR1 reads SGHRS; CDR2 reads YFSETQ. The CDR3 here is CASSLAGQGSPLHF. The DNA of the CDR3 is TGCGCCAGCAGCTTGGCAGGGCAGGGATCACCCCTCCACTTT.

The chain is built from TRBV5-1 and TRBJ1-1, with 11 bases identical to TRBD1. This CDR3 is built from 17 residues. The V and J ends lost 1 base and 4 bases, in that order; junction bases with no gene match: 9. Germline lookup yields CDR1 SGHRS and CDR2 YFSETQ. The CDR3 loop is CASSLLDRGRGATEAFF. The CDR3 bases are TGCGCCAGCAGCTTGTTGGACAGGGGGCGGGGAGCCACTGAAGCTTTCTTT.

The V call is TRBV7-9, the J call TRBJ2-7, with 12 bases identical to TRBD2. Losses at the gene ends were 5 bases for V and 5 bases for J; bases not matched to a gene: 7. This CDR3 is 15 amino acids long. Germline V CDR1 and CDR2: SEHNR, FQNEAQ (reference sequence). The CDR3 DNA follows: TGTGCCAGCAGCCCACGGGGACTAGCGGGTAACGAGCAGTACTTC. Translating gives CASSPRGLAGNEQYF.

Only one count was recorded for this clone. V is TRBV6-5 and J is TRBJ1-1; D ambiguous. The CDR3 has 15 residues. Germline CDR1 and CDR2: MNHEY and SVGAGI. V lost 6 bases and J lost 5, with 19 bases in between. The CDR3 protein is CASRSPPGVGTEAFF. In DNA, the CDR3 is TGTGCCAGCAGGAGCCCTCCGGGAGTGGGTACTGAAGCTTTCTTT.

The chain combines TRBV7-8 with TRBJ1-6; D gene uncertain. The CDR3 length is 12 residues. Trimming stripped 4 bases from V and 7 bases from J, with 5 bases between. From germline, CDR1 is SGHVS and CDR2 FQNEAQ. In nucleotides, the CDR3 is TGTGCCAGCAGCTCCCAAAATTCACCCCTCCACTTT. Translation gives CASSSQNSPLHF.

The chain joins TRBV6-5 to TRBJ1-1, with a possible D match to TRBD1 (6 bases). The CDR3 runs to 14 residues. CDR1 and CDR2 (germline): MNHEY, SVGAGI. V was pared by 2 bases and J by 3 bases, with 10 bases between. CDR3: CASSYVQGHTEAFF. CDR3 in DNA: TGTGCCAGCAGTTACGTCCAGGGGCACACTGAAGCTTTCTTT.

This clone has only a few counts. As DNA, the CDR3 is TGTGCCAGCAGTACGCTACAGGAGATTCCACCCCTCCACTTT. Translation: CASSTLQEIPPLHF. This chain joins TRBV27 and TRBJ1-6; D is perhaps TRBD1 (5 bases). Germline CDR1 reads MNHEY; CDR2 reads SMNVEV (reference sequence). This CDR3 comprises 14 residues. The germline V and J ends were trimmed by 5 bases and 11 bases, with 16 bases remaining between them.

The rearrangement links TRBV10-3 to TRBJ2-1, with D possibly TRBD1 on 5 matching bases. The germline V and J ends were trimmed by 3 bases and 3 bases, with 9 bases remaining between them. This CDR3 spans 14 amino acids. CDR1 is ENHRY and CDR2 is SYGVKD in the germline V gene. CDR3 sequence reads: CAISDSGYYNEQFF. The CDR3 DNA reads TGTGCCATCAGTGATTCAGGGTACTACAATGAGCAGTTCTTC.

V gene TRBV7-2 combines with J gene TRBJ1-4; 7 bases are a match to TRBD1. CDR1 SGHTA and CDR2 FQGNSA come from the germline V gene. The CDR3 covers 16 residues. Unmatched junction bases numbered 12, after V lost 3 bases and J lost 8 bases. The CDR3 here is CASSFSGKGAREKLFF. The CDR3 DNA is TGTGCCAGCAGCTTTAGCGGAAAGGGGGCGCGGGAAAAACTGTTTTTT.

The V gene is TRBV15, the J gene TRBJ1-6; 10 bases map to TRBD1. CDR1 and CDR2 from the germline V gene are LNHNV and YYDKDF (reference sequence). J gave up 10 bases and V 0 bases, and 12 bases lay outside the gene matches. The CDR3 runs 18 residues. The CDR3 region has the DNA TGTGCCACCAGCAGAGATCGGGACAGGGGCCGCGCTAGGTCACCCCTCCACTTT. Translating it yields CATSRDRDRGRARSPLHF.

For the CDR3, the DNA is TGTGCCAGCTCACGACCCGGGACAGCCTTCACTGAAGCTTTCTTT. It yields the protein CASSRPGTAFTEAFF. The V call is TRBV18, the J call TRBJ1-1; 7 bases agree with TRBD1. The CDR3 is made up of 15 amino acids. Looked up from germline, CDR1 is KGHSH and CDR2 is LQKENI. Losses at the gene ends were 4 bases for V and 4 bases for J; bases not matched to a gene: 9.

The rearrangement uses TRBV2 and TRBJ2-1, with D perhaps assigned TRBD1 or TRBD2 (6 bases each). V was shortened by 8 bases and J by 8 bases, with 16 bases between the two germline ends. In germline, CDR1 is SNHLY, CDR2 FYNNEI. The CDR3 has 13 residues. DNA of the CDR3: TGTGCCAGCTCCTGGGGGGCAATCGATGAGCAGTTCTTC. Protein sequence: CASSWGAIDEQFF.

To note about this clone: Other DNA sequences of this sample code for an identical CDR3. The chain is built from TRBV6-1 and TRBJ1-5; unclear D gene. V lost 2 bases and J 3 bases, leaving 5 bases between the germline ends. The CDR3 runs to 13 residues. The germline V gene encodes CDR1 MNHNS and CDR2 SASEGT. CDR3 in amino acids: CASSERVNQPQHF. The CDR3 DNA follows: TGTGCCAGCAGTGAAAGGGTCAATCAGCCCCAGCATTTT.

The gene calls are TRBV10-3 and TRBJ2-1, with 7 nucleotides matching TRBD1. Trimming took 9 bases from V and 8 from J; bases not matched to a gene: 7. Germline lookup yields CDR1 ENHRY and CDR2 SYGVKD. The CDR3 covers 12 residues. The CDR3 nucleotides are TGTGCCATTGGGACAGTGATTGATGAGCAGTTCTTC. Its protein product is CAIGTVIDEQFF.

The chain carries TRBV9 and TRBJ1-1; the D is unclear. Trimming took 4 bases from V and 0 from J, leaving 10 bases between them. The CDR3 has 14 amino acids. CDR1 is SGDLS and CDR2 is YYNGEE in the germline V gene. Here the CDR3 reads CASSKDGMNTEAFF. The CDR3 bases are TGTGCCAGCAGCAAAGACGGCATGAACACTGAAGCTTTCTTT.

The chain carries TRBV4-3 and TRBJ2-3; TRBD2 agrees at 12 bases. Trimming removed 0 bases from V and 5 bases from J; junction bases left unmatched: 3. CDR1 LGHNA and CDR2 YSLEER come from the germline V gene. This CDR3 spans 16 amino acids. Here the CDR3 DNA reads TGCGCCAGCAGCCAAGAGACTAGCGGGAGCGGAGATACGCAGTATTTT. Its protein is CASSQETSGSGDTQYF.

This chain connects TRBV28 to TRBJ2-1; TRBD2 aligns across 8 bases. Germline lookup yields CDR1 MDHEN and CDR2 SYDVKM. V shed 7 bases, J shed 8 bases, and the junction held 13 bases outside the gene matches. The CDR3 runs 15 residues. CDR3: CASTAGGPPGDEQFF. DNA of the CDR3: TGTGCCAGCACCGCGGGGGGCCCTCCTGGGGATGAGCAGTTCTTC.

V usage is TRBV30 and J usage is TRBJ1-1; possibly TRBD1 for D (5 bases). The V end was cut by 6 bases, the J end by 0 bases, with 11 bases between. From germline, CDR1 is GTSNPN and CDR2 SVGIG (reference sequence). The CDR3 is 13 residues long. The CDR3 DNA reads as TGTGCCTGCCCGGGACGGATGAACACTGAAGCTTTCTTT. Amino acid sequence: CACPGRMNTEAFF.

This chain links TRBV11-3 with TRBJ1-4; D remains unclear. The CDR3 covers 15 residues. Between the trimmed V and J ends, which lost 3 bases and 8 bases, there was a span of 16 bases. CDR1 and CDR2 from the germline V gene are SGHNT and YENEEA. The CDR3 here is CASSFFTGVKEKLFF. DNA of the CDR3: TGTGCCAGCAGCTTTTTCACCGGGGTTAAAGAAAAACTGTTTTTT. Using reference TRBV11-3 and TRBJ1-4 for the parts outside the CDR3, the full variable domain is EAGVVQSPRYKIIEKKQPVAFWCNPISGHNTLYWYLQNLGQGPELLIRYENEEAVDDSQLPKDRFSAERLKGVDSTLKIQPAELGDSAVYLCASSFFTGVKEKLFFGSGTQLSVL.

The V and J genes are TRBV27 and TRBJ2-7; 8 nucleotides agree with TRBD1. This CDR3 has 18 amino acids. Germline loops: CDR1 MNHEY, CDR2 SMNVEV (reference sequence). With V trimmed by 8 bases and J by 2 bases, 20 bases remained unmatched. The CDR3 protein is CASPSAGGRPRGTYEQYF. CDR3 sequence (DNA): TGTGCCAGCCCCTCCGCAGGGGGCCGTCCGAGGGGAACCTACGAGCAGTACTTC.